The sequence of this T cell receptor (beta chain) was determined in a study of blood T cell repertoires in COVID-19. Study-wide context: Acute and convalescent COVID-19 samples came from the United States, Italy and Spain. PBMCs, B-cell-depleted T cells, or T cells provided the cDNA or gDNA that made up the material.

Authors' processing steps: Amplification from reference gene primers served as the basis for estimated nucleated cell counts. Sequencing used immunoSEQ multiplex PCR; TCRdb keeps in-frame clones, though not all of them. V, J and clone size derive from that table, while D and trimming were established from the DNA sequence. The sample shows around 60,000 clones, roughly 90% of them seen only once. This CDR3 spans 20 amino acids. J was trimmed by 1 base and V by 6 bases; bases with no gene match: 18. Germline assignment: CDR1 SGHDN and CDR2 FVKESK. The clonotype originates from an elderly woman with active COVID-19. The sample was peripheral blood. The chain couples TRBV14 to TRBJ2-5, with 12 positions matching TRBD2. In DNA, the CDR3 is TGTGCCAGCAGGGACCACACTCGGACTAGCGGGGAAGGGGTCCAAGAGACCCAGTACTTC. It specifies CASRDHTRTSGEGVQETQYF.